Listed here is a single T cell receptor beta chain. The sample originates from a study of cytomegalovirus exposure and HLA in healthy donors. PCR involved 60 Vbeta and 13 Jbeta primers. TCRdb's table, derived via immunoSEQ multiplex PCR, lists solely in-frame clones and lacks some. The sample holds under 200,000 clones. The CDR3 has 14 residues. Trimming took off 2 bases at V and 3 bases at J, with 11 bases between the two ends. The germline gives CDR1 SGHKS, CDR2 YYEKEE (reference sequence). The sequencing sample was made of PBMCs. The rearrangement uses TRBV5-5 and TRBJ2-5; D unresolved. The source is a woman between 18 and 29 years old in good health and CMV-seropositive. CDR3 sequence reads: CASSLSSQEETQYF. In DNA, the CDR3 is TGTGCCAGCAGCTTATCCAGTCAAGAAGAGACCCAGTACTTC.